The 7 T cell receptor beta chains below were found in one sample sequenced in a study of T-cell reconstitution after alpha-beta-depleted transplantation in children (TCRdb year 2016). Library preparation employed PCR. Reads for this sample came from an Illumina HiSeq 2500. TCR library preparation used molecular barcoding, with unique molecular identifiers applied to normalize quantification of the TCRbeta repertoire. The public reads were run again by TCRdb, first through fastp at Q25 and then through MiXCR, and only productive beta chains were kept. CDR3 protein duplicates are merged, each entry listing the most common genes and DNA. The sample has around 480,000 distinct CDR3 sequences on record, roughly 33% of them singletons. Around 2.4% of the sample comes from the top ten. Specimen: PBMCs from the stem cell graft donor, collected from the stem cell graft. These receptors were collected from a human donor who donated a stem cell graft to a child with aplastic anemia.

This clonotype has just a few counts. V is TRBV5-1 and J is TRBJ2-6, with 7 bases fitting TRBD1. This CDR3 spans 20 amino acids. J gave up 0 bases and V 2 bases, and 14 bases lay outside the gene matches. The germline V gene encodes CDR1 SGHRS and CDR2 YFSETQ. CDR3 residues: CASSFSTGTELSSGANVLTF. CDR3 coding DNA: TGCGCCAGCAGCTTCTCAACCGGGACAGAGTTAAGCTCTGGGGCCAACGTCCTGACTTTC. Variable domain in full (rest from reference TRBV5-1 and TRBJ2-6): KAGVTQTPRYLIKTRGQQVTLSCSPISGHRSVSWYQQTPGQGLQFLFEYFSETQRNKGNFPGRFSGRQFSNSRSEMNVSTLELGDSALYLCASSFSTGTELSSGANVLTFGAGSRLTVL.

There are a few counts of this clonotype. This chain links TRBV29-1 with TRBJ1-2; 7 nucleotides align to TRBD1. After removal of 6 bases from V and 4 bases from J, the junction contained 8 bases not matched to a gene. Germline assignment: CDR1 SQVTM and CDR2 ANQGSEA. CDR3 length: 13 amino acids. CDR3 residues: CSVPTGQTYGYTF. The CDR3, as DNA: TGCAGCGTCCCGACAGGGCAAACCTATGGCTACACCTTC.

The chain carries TRBV5-1 and TRBJ1-1, with 8 bases that match TRBD1. Unmatched junction bases numbered 2, after V lost 3 bases and J lost 4 bases. Germline CDR1 and CDR2: SGHRS and YFSETQ. CDR3 length equals 13 residues. The CDR3 sequence is CASSSGGSTEAFF. CDR3 DNA: TGCGCCAGCAGCTCAGGGGGCAGCACTGAAGCTTTCTTT.

This clonotype has only a few counts. This chain uses TRBV5-6 with TRBJ2-7; 11 nucleotides match TRBD2. Trimming at V came to 0 bases and at J to 4 bases, leaving 12 bases not matched to a gene. Germline lookup yields CDR1 SGHDT and CDR2 YYEEEE. There are 18 residues in the CDR3. The CDR3 region is CASSLAVTSGGNRYEQYV. CDR3 bases: TGTGCCAGCAGCTTGGCCGTAACTAGCGGGGGAAATCGATACGAGCAGTACGTC.

This clonotype was observed a few times. In nucleotides, the CDR3 is TGTGCCAGCAGCTTATATCGGGCTGATCAGCCCCAGCATTTT. Residues: CASSLYRADQPQHF. The rearrangement joins TRBV7-2 to TRBJ1-5, with D hard to call. V was trimmed by 2 bases and J by 5 bases, leaving 10 bases between them. Germline V gene sequence: CDR1 SGHTA, CDR2 FQGNSA. This CDR3 contains 14 residues.

The rearrangement uses TRBV5-5 and TRBJ2-1, with D tentatively TRBD1 (5 bases). Between the trimmed V and J ends, which lost 0 bases and 3 bases, there was a span of 13 bases. The germline CDR1 and CDR2 sequences are SGHKS and YYEKEE (reference sequence). This CDR3 has 16 residues. The CDR3 loop is CASSLVRQGNYNEQFF. The CDR3 bases are TGTGCCAGCAGCTTGGTACGGCAGGGCAACTACAATGAGCAGTTCTTC. The complete variable domain, with remaining parts taken from reference TRBV5-5 and TRBJ2-1, reads DAGVTQSPTHLIKTRGQQVTLRCSPISGHKSVSWYQQVLGQGPQFIFQYYEKEERGRGNFPDRFSARQFPNYSSELNVNALLLGDSALYLCASSLVRQGNYNEQFFGPGTRLTVL.

This clonotype is a singleton in its sample. The chain employs TRBV7-2 and TRBJ1-5, with a tentative D call TRBD1 (6 bases). The CDR3 sequence is 14 residues long. V was trimmed by 5 bases and J by 6 bases, leaving 14 bases between them. In germline, CDR1 is SGHTA, CDR2 FQGNSA. The CDR3 loop reads CASSLKGGGQPQHF. Here the CDR3 DNA reads TGTGCCAGCAGCCTCAAGGGGGGCGGTCAGCCCCAGCATTTT.